The present T cell receptor beta chain was sequenced within a study of blood T cell repertoires in COVID-19. Study-level information: COVID-19 samples from acute and convalescent phases originated in the United States, Italy and Spain. T cells, B-cell-depleted T cells, or PBMCs provided the cDNA or gDNA that served as material.

Methods used by the authors: Amplification from reference gene primers served as the basis for estimated nucleated cell counts. Clones were read by immunoSEQ multiplex PCR, and TCRdb kept only the in-frame ones, dropping some. V and J calls and clone size follow that table, whereas D and trimming were derived from the DNA. Of fewer than 200,000 clones listed, 60% to 80% were seen once; the top ten hold roughly 28%. The clonotype was recovered from a woman aged 70-85 years with acute or convalescent COVID-19. Material: peripheral blood.

CDR3: CASSLAGTSNAFF. The CDR3, as DNA: TGCGCCAGCAGCTTGGCAGGGACTTCGAACGCTTTCTTT. The chain couples TRBV5-1 to TRBJ1-1; the D gene is possibly TRBD1 (5 bases). The CDR3 has 13 amino acids. Trimming left V 0 bases short and J 11 bases short, with 14 bases between. In germline, CDR1 is SGHRS, CDR2 YFSETQ. The full variable domain, with the rest looked up from reference TRBV5-1 and TRBJ1-1, is KAGVTQTPRYLIKTRGQQVTLSCSPISGHRSVSWYQQTPGQGLQFLFEYFSETQRNKGNFPGRFSGRQFSNSRSEMNVSTLELGDSALYLCASSLAGTSNAFFGQGTRLTVV.